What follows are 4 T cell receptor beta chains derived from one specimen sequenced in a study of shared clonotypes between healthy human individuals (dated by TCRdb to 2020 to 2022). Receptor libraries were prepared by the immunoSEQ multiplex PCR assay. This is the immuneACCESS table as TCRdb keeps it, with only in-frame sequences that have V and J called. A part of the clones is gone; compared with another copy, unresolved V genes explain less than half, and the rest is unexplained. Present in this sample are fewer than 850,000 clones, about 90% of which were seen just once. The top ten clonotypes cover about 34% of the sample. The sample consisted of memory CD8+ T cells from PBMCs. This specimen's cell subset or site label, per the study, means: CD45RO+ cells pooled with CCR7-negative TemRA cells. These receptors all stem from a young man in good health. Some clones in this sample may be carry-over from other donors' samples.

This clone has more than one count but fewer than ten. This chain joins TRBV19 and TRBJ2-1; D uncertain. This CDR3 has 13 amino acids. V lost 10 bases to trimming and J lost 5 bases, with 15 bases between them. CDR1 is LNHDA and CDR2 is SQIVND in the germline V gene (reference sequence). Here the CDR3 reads CATSPSTNNEQFF. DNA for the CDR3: TGTGCCACCTCTCCTAGTACTAACAATGAGCAGTTCTTC.

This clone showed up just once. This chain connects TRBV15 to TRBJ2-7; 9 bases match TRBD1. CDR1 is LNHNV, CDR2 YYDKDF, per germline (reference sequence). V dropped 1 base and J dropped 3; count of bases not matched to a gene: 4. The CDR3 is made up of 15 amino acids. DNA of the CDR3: TGTGCCACCAGCAGAGGACAGGGGGGCCTCTACGAGCAGTACTTC. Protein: CATSRGQGGLYEQYF.

CDR3 amino acids: CASSPSWGLALRSYEQYF. CDR3 nucleotide sequence: TGTGCCAGCAGTCCATCCTGGGGACTAGCCCTAAGATCCTACGAGCAGTACTTC. V and J are TRBV25-1 and TRBJ2-7, with 9 bases lining up with TRBD2. The CDR3 contains 18 residues. Trimming cost V 5 bases and J 1 base; bases outside gene matches: 15. Germline assignment: CDR1 MGHDK and CDR2 SYGVNS.

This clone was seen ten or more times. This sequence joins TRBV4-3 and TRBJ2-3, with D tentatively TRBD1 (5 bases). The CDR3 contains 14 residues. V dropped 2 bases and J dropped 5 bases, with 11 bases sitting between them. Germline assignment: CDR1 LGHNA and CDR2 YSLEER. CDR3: CASSQSQGRDTQYF. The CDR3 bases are TGCGCCAGCAGCCAATCTCAGGGCAGAGATACGCAGTATTTT.